This TCR beta chain was identified in a study of CD8 T cells in ankylosing spondylitis. MiXCR, applied by TCRdb to the 5' RACE reads, yields one record per CDR3 protein. The repertoire consists of 220,000 or so distinct CDR3 sequences, with roughly a tenth occurring once and the leading ten covering 21%. The CDR3 consists of 15 residues. Germline V CDR1 and CDR2: SGHTA, FQGTGA. Deletions cut 1 base from V and 6 bases from J, with 14 bases between. This clonotype was seen a few times. The chain uses TRBV7-3 and TRBJ2-3, with a tentative D call TRBD2 (6 bases). The TCR was taken from a male donor with ankylosing spondylitis or in good health (not recorded which). Sequences were obtained from blood, either unsorted or a sorted T cell fraction (not recorded which). This CDR3 is CASSLMGGAADTQYF. CDR3 DNA sequence: TGTGCCAGCAGCTTAATGGGCGGGGCCGCCGATACGCAGTATTTT. Using reference TRBV7-3 and TRBJ2-3 for the parts outside the CDR3, the full variable domain is GAGVSQTPSNKVTEKGKYVELRCDPISGHTALYWYRQSLGQGPEFLIYFQGTGAADDSGLPNDRFFAVRPEGSVSTLKIQRTERGDSAVYLCASSLMGGAADTQYFGPGTRLTVL.